The TCR beta chain described here comes from a study of blood T cell repertoires in COVID-19. Study in general: The samples span acute and convalescent COVID-19 from the United States, Italy and Spain. The cDNA or gDNA used as material had been derived from T cells, B-cell-depleted T cells, or PBMCs.

The CDR3 runs 13 residues. The ends were cut back, 4 bases at V and 2 bases at J, with 8 bases in the middle. Per the germline V gene, CDR1 is MRHNA and CDR2 is SNTAGT. Source study methods: Nucleated cell counts were estimated from reference gene primer amplification. Generated by immunoSEQ multiplex PCR, the TCRdb table keeps only in-frame clones and is missing some. The V and J calls and clone size were taken over from that table, and D and trimming were inferred from the DNA. Of about 240,000 clones in the sample, about four fifths were seen once. The origin of this receptor is a man aged 45-65 years with acute or convalescent COVID-19. The chain uses TRBV6-4 and TRBJ1-2; D ambiguous. Sequenced input: peripheral blood. CDR3 loop: CASSATGNYGYTF. CDR3 DNA: TGTGCCAGCAGTGCCACCGGGAACTATGGCTACACCTTC.